A selection of T cell receptor beta chains follows, all from one sample in a study of T cell changes during pregnancy in multiple sclerosis. The repertoire was sequenced with immunoSEQ multiplex PCR; TCRdb's copy has only in-frame clones and lacks some. The profile shows about 94,000 clones, 93% of them singletons. Sequences were derived from peripheral blood, sampled after pregnancy. These receptor sequences come from a female donor with multiple sclerosis, enrolled in a pregnancy study. The CDR3 runs from the conserved cysteine through the conserved F or W. The D gene is left open where the match is weak.

J gene	D gene	V gene	CDR3 protein	CDR3 DNA
TRBJ2-7	TRBD2	TRBV2	CASSRLAAAYEQYF	TGTGCCAGCAGTCGACTAGCGGCCGCCTACGAGCAGTACTTC
TRBJ2-7	-	TRBV7-8	CASSLVPRTDYEQYF	TGTGCCAGCAGCTTAGTGCCTAGGACTGACTACGAGCAGTACTTC
TRBJ2-1	TRBD2	TRBV19	CATAPVGGSNEQFF	TGTGCCACCGCTCCCGTGGGAGGGTCTAATGAGCAGTTCTTC
TRBJ1-5	-	TRBV7-9	CASSPGGNNQPQHF	TGTGCCAGCAGCCCGGGGGGTAACAATCAGCCCCAGCATTTT
TRBJ2-2	-	TRBV6-6	CASSYRGTGFLFF	TGTGCCAGCAGTTACAGGGGTACGGGTTTCCTGTTTTTT
TRBJ2-7	-	TRBV7-9	CASSGGTRYEQYF	TGTGCCAGCAGCGGCGGGACTCGCTACGAGCAGTACTTC
TRBJ1-1	-	TRBV9	CASSVEGRVAFF	TGTGCCAGCAGCGTAGAGGGCAGGGTAGCTTTCTTT
TRBJ2-7	-	TRBV5-6	CASSFSTDAWQYF	TGTGCCAGCAGCTTTTCGACTGACGCCTGGCAGTACTTC
TRBJ2-7	TRBD2	TRBV13	CASSSGLASYEQYF	TGTGCCAGCAGTTCTGGACTAGCTTCCTACGAGCAGTACTTC
TRBJ2-4	-	TRBV29-1	CSVSTGPNIQYF	TGCAGCGTCAGCACAGGGCCGAACATTCAGTACTTC
TRBJ2-7	-	TRBV5-6	CASSLEGSRVTYEQYF	TGTGCCAGCAGCTTGGAAGGTTCCAGGGTCACTTACGAGCAGTACTTC
TRBJ2-7	-	TRBV6-6	CASRGGQPISYEQYF	TGTGCCAGCAGGGGCGGACAGCCGATTTCCTACGAGCAGTACTTC
TRBJ2-7	-	TRBV28	CASQGDIAYEQYF	TGTGCCAGCCAAGGGGACATTGCCTACGAGCAGTACTTC
TRBJ2-1	TRBD1	TRBV19	CASSMGQDPFF	TGTGCCAGTAGTATGGGACAGGACCCTTTCTTC
TRBJ2-1	TRBD2	TRBV4-3	CASSQASGRASEQFF	TGCGCCAGCAGCCAAGCTAGCGGGAGGGCATCCGAGCAGTTCTTC